The T cell receptor beta chain under discussion was sequenced for a study of early T cells in non-severe SARS-CoV-2 infection. About the study: The sequenced material was bulk RNA from unsorted whole blood, and its chains were unpaired. General study findings and limits: A preference for anti-spike CD8 responses marked VDJdb matching, which missed private and CD4 specificities.

Per the germline V gene, CDR1 is DFQATT and CDR2 is SNEGSKA (reference sequence). This CDR3 has 16 amino acids. V shed 5 bases and J 4 bases; nucleotides not matched to a gene: 10. This clonotype came up many times. Its antigen remains unidentified. Each cDNA molecule carried a unique molecular identifier. TCRdb recomputed calls from the 5' RACE reads with MiXCR, one row per CDR3 protein. In the table there are some 77,000 distinct CDR3 sequences, more than 7.5% of which are singletons. This sequence joins TRBV20-1 and TRBJ2-1; 11 positions agree with TRBD2. The clonotype was recovered from an adult who was a healthcare worker with PCR-confirmed SARS-CoV-2 infection or an uninfected control (not recorded which). Sequencing was carried out using whole blood. The CDR3 protein is CSARVFSGRGYNEQFF. The CDR3 nucleotides read TGCAGTGCTCGCGTCTTTAGCGGGAGGGGTTACAATGAGCAGTTCTTC.